This T cell receptor (beta chain) was sequenced in a study of long-term antiretroviral therapy in people with HIV. General observations from the study: Clones that had undergone expansion before ART prevailed in the repertoire throughout all time points. Transplant-donor-level diversity was not reached after ART, though diversity increased.

Assay version v3.0 of immunoSEQ was used, and it was run at survey level. Generated by immunoSEQ multiplex PCR, the TCRdb table keeps only in-frame clones and is missing some. The sample includes about 20,000 clones, approximately 86% of them seen just once. The CDR3 spans 15 residues. V shed 3 bases and J shed 7 bases, with 16 bases lying between them. Germline V gene data show CDR1 as MDHEN and CDR2 as SYDVKM. As regards this clone: The antigen remains undetermined.

This receptor was obtained from a middle-aged man with HIV. The chain joins TRBV28 to TRBJ1-5; the D gene is possibly TRBD1 (5 bases). This material consisted of unsorted PBMCs, taken 0.5 years after starting antiretroviral therapy. CDR3 loop: CASSFPGKGRQPQHF. CDR3 sequence (DNA): TGTGCCAGCAGTTTTCCAGGGAAAGGTCGGCAGCCCCAGCATTTT.